The rows below give T cell receptor beta chains drawn from one sample of a study of control samples from healthy donors and cancer patients. Repertoires were generated with immunoSEQ multiplex PCR, while TCRdb's copy carries only in-frame clones and drops some. This sample has tens of thousands of clones; 89% occur once, and the top ten carry around 5.1%. Sequences were obtained from PBMCs. Every receptor here comes from a man aged 60 to 69 with colorectal cancer. The CDR3 runs from the conserved cysteine through the conserved F or W. The D gene is left open where the match is weak. Rows give clone size only sometimes, using once, few, many, or a class for an expanded clone.

v_call,clone_size,j_call,d_call,cdr3_aa,cdr3_nt
TRBV28,-,TRBJ1-1,-,CASSLFPAEAFF,TGTGCCAGCAGTTTATTCCCTGCGGAAGCTTTCTTT
TRBV4-1,few,TRBJ1-4,-,CASSQDRDRTNEKLFF,TGCGCCAGCAGCCAAGACAGGGACCGGACTAATGAAAAACTGTTTTTT
TRBV2,once,TRBJ1-1,-,CASSESGALTEAFF,TGTGCCAGCAGTGAATCGGGGGCCTTGACTGAAGCTTTCTTT
TRBV6-6,few,TRBJ1-1,-,CASSKPNTEAFF,TGTGCCAGCAGTAAGCCGAACACTGAAGCTTTCTTT
TRBV6-2/TRBV6-3,-,TRBJ2-2,-,CASSYIRKTGELFF,TGTGCCAGCAGTTACATCCGAAAGACCGGGGAGCTGTTTTTT
TRBV18,once,TRBJ2-3,TRBD1,CASSPQGASTDTQYF,TGTGCCAGCTCACCACAGGGGGCAAGCACAGATACGCAGTATTTT
TRBV5-4,-,TRBJ2-2,-,CASSPGLNTGELFF,TGTGCCAGCAGCCCGGGACTGAACACCGGGGAGCTGTTTTTT
TRBV2,-,TRBJ2-3,-,CASSGGGGVTDTQYF,TGTGCCAGCAGTGGAGGGGGGGGCGTAACAGATACGCAGTATTTT
TRBV7-3,-,TRBJ2-6,-,CASSLTWASGANVLTF,TGTGCCAGCAGCTTAACTTGGGCCTCTGGGGCCAACGTCCTGACTTTC
TRBV6-5,-,TRBJ2-4,-,CASSYGWGRRNIQYF,TGTGCCAGCAGTTATGGATGGGGGAGGAGAAACATTCAGTACTTC
TRBV5-1,-,TRBJ2-3,-,CASSLTASTDTQYF,TGCGCCAGCAGCTTGACGGCTAGCACAGATACGCAGTATTTT
TRBV6-6,-,TRBJ1-3,-,CASSYFLSSGNTIYF,TGTGCCAGCAGTTATTTCTTGAGCTCTGGAAACACCATATATTTT
TRBV7-2,-,TRBJ2-5,-,CASSLTSGLETQYF,TGTGCCAGCAGCTTAACCTCAGGGTTGGAGACCCAGTACTTC
TRBV5-6,-,TRBJ2-5,TRBD2,CASSATSGGETATQYF,TGTGCCAGCAGCGCGACTAGCGGGGGGGAAACAGCGACCCAGTACTTC
TRBV19,-,TRBJ2-5,TRBD1,CASSPRDSQFGKETQYF,TGTGCCAGTAGTCCCCGGGACAGCCAATTTGGTAAAGAGACCCAGTACTTC
TRBV30,-,TRBJ2-2,-,CAWGKTGLSTGELFF,TGTGCCTGGGGAAAAACAGGGCTAAGCACCGGGGAGCTGTTTTTT
TRBV11-2,-,TRBJ1-5,-,CASSLERHSNQPQHF,TGTGCCAGCAGCTTAGAGCGTCATAGCAATCAGCCCCAGCATTTT
TRBV7-8,-,TRBJ2-3,-,CASSFRRSHQAGTDTQYF,TGTGCCAGCAGCTTTCGCAGGTCCCATCAGGCTGGCACAGATACGCAGTATTTT
TRBV30,-,TRBJ2-1,-,CAWTPRTYIHNEQFF,TGTGCCTGGACTCCCCGAACGTACATCCACAATGAGCAGTTCTTC
TRBV5-8,-,TRBJ2-1,-,CASSLVWRGFSYNEQFF,TGTGCCAGCAGCTTGGTTTGGCGGGGCTTCTCCTACAATGAGCAGTTCTTC
TRBV18,-,TRBJ2-7,TRBD2,CASSPGTSEQYF,TGTGCCAGCTCACCCGGGACTAGCGAGCAGTACTTC
TRBV4-1,-,TRBJ1-4,-,CASSQDRMAGGGEKLFF,TGCGCCAGCAGCCAAGATCGTATGGCCGGGGGCGGTGAAAAACTGTTTTTT
TRBV6-5,-,TRBJ2-1,-,CASTPSALPYNEQFF,TGTGCCAGTACCCCATCGGCGTTACCCTACAATGAGCAGTTCTTC
TRBV19,-,TRBJ2-6,TRBD1,CASSPRQGSVTSGANVLTF,TGTGCCAGTAGTCCCCGACAGGGATCCGTTACCTCTGGGGCCAACGTCCTGACTTTC
TRBV3-1/TRBV3-2,-,TRBJ1-3,-,CASSQAAAGNTIYF,TGTGCCAGCAGCCAAGCGGCAGCCGGAAACACCATATATTTT
TRBV5-1,-,TRBJ2-2,TRBD2,CASSSGLAGLTGELFF,TGCGCCAGCAGTAGCGGACTAGCGGGGCTGACCGGGGAGCTGTTTTTT
TRBV11-2,few,TRBJ2-7,TRBD2,CASSPPTSGASEQYF,TGTGCCAGCAGCCCCCCGACTAGCGGGGCTAGCGAGCAGTACTTC
TRBV9,-,TRBJ2-1,-,CASSVGPGGDEQFF,TGCGCCAGCAGCGTAGGCCCAGGTGGGGATGAGCAGTTCTTC
TRBV7-8,once,TRBJ1-2,-,CASSLGGGYGYTF,TGTGCCAGCAGCTTAGGGGGGGGTTATGGCTACACCTTC
TRBV11-2,-,TRBJ2-1,TRBD2,CASSLAAGAANEQFF,TGTGCCAGCAGCTTAGCAGCGGGGGCCGCCAATGAGCAGTTCTTC